A single sample is the source of the 27 T cell receptor beta chains below, sequenced in a study of T cell responses to AZD1222 COVID-19 vaccine. Clones were read by immunoSEQ multiplex PCR, and TCRdb kept only the in-frame ones, dropping some. The sample has 150,000 to 250,000 clones, roughly 92% seen once; the top ten hold less than 1.2%. Here the sequenced sample was peripheral blood, taken 28 days after the second AZD1222 dose. These receptor sequences come from an adult who received the AZD1222 COVID-19 vaccine.

The V and J genes are TRBV2 and TRBJ2-7; D perhaps matches TRBD2 (6 bases). The CDR3 contains 14 residues. Deletions cut 2 bases from V and 2 bases from J, with 10 bases between. CDR1 and CDR2 (germline): SNHLY, FYNNEI. For the CDR3, the DNA is TGTGCCAGCAGTGAATGGGACTTGACCTACGAGCAGTACTTC. As protein: CASSEWDLTYEQYF.

The chain has TRBV20-1 and TRBJ1-5; D not certain. CDR1 is DFQATT and CDR2 is SNEGSKA in the germline V gene (reference sequence). The CDR3 runs to 14 residues. Trimming removed 3 bases from V and 1 base from J, with 10 bases in between. CDR3 nucleotide sequence: TGCAGTGCTAGTCCCATCGAAAGCAATCAGCCCCAGCATTTT. Its translation: CSASPIESNQPQHF.

Concerning this clone itself: Additional DNA sequences in this sample encode the identical CDR3. The rearrangement joins TRBV2 to TRBJ1-1; D uncertain. The CDR3 sequence is 13 residues long. Trimming removed 3 bases from V and 1 base from J, with 6 bases in between. Per germline, CDR1 SNHLY and CDR2 FYNNEI. The CDR3 region has the DNA TGTGCCAGCAGTGATTTGGGGAACACTGAAGCTTTCTTT. As protein: CASSDLGNTEAFF. The full variable domain, completed using reference TRBV2 and TRBJ1-1, is EPEVTQTPSHQVTQMGQEVILRCVPISNHLYFYWYRQILGQKVEFLVSFYNNEISEKSEIFDDQFSVERPDGSNFTLKIRSTKLEDSAMYFCASSDLGNTEAFFGQGTRLTVV.

The chain combines TRBV30 with TRBJ2-7; 8 positions agree with TRBD2. Germline trimming cut 8 bases from V and 6 bases from J; bases unmatched to any gene: 9. Germline V gene data show CDR1 as GTSNPN and CDR2 as SVGIG (reference sequence). This CDR3 has 12 amino acids. CDR3 sequence (DNA): TGTGCCGCCTCGGGGGGGCCTGGCGAGCAGTACTTC. It codes for CAASGGPGEQYF.

V is TRBV7-2 and J is TRBJ1-2; 8 bases agree with TRBD1. Germline CDR1 SGHTA, CDR2 FQGNSA. This CDR3 spans 14 amino acids. Germline trimming cut 5 bases from V and 2 bases from J; bases unmatched to any gene: 4. The CDR3 sequence is CASSQDRENYGYTF. The CDR3 DNA reads TGTGCCAGCAGCCAGGACAGGGAGAACTATGGCTACACCTTC.

V gene TRBV10-3 combines with J gene TRBJ1-5; D is perhaps TRBD1 (6 bases). Germline CDR1 ENHRY, CDR2 SYGVKD. The CDR3 has 14 residues. Trimming removed 4 bases from V and 2 bases from J, with 9 bases in between. The CDR3 reads CAISVSGGNQPQHF. The CDR3 coding sequence is TGTGCCATCAGTGTATCAGGGGGCAATCAGCCCCAGCATTTT.

The gene calls are TRBV5-5 and TRBJ1-4; D is possibly TRBD1 (5 bases). Germline V gene data show CDR1 as SGHKS and CDR2 as YYEKEE (reference sequence). The CDR3 consists of 13 residues. Deletions cut 3 bases from V and 7 bases from J, with 10 bases between. CDR3 residues: CASSSRGVEKLFF. The CDR3 DNA reads TGTGCCAGCAGCTCTAGGGGCGTTGAAAAACTGTTTTTT.

This clone was detected only once. The rearrangement uses TRBV3-1 (or the pseudogene TRBV3-2) and TRBJ1-1; D is ambiguous. With 1 base removed from V and 8 bases from J, the gap between germline ends came to 8 bases. The CDR3 runs 12 residues. The germline V gene has CDR1 LGHDT and CDR2 YNNKEL (reference sequence). The chain's CDR3 is CASSQVADEAFF. The CDR3, as DNA: TGTGCCAGCAGCCAAGTGGCAGACGAAGCTTTCTTT.

A word on this clone: The same CDR3 arises from other DNA sequences in this sample as well. This chain uses TRBV12-3 or TRBV12-4 with TRBJ1-1; weak D call: TRBD1 (6 bases). Trimming took off 5 bases at V and 1 base at J, with 8 bases between the two ends. The CDR3 has 13 amino acids. The CDR3: CASSSRGNTEAFF. The CDR3 DNA sequence: TGTGCCAGCAGTAGCAGGGGGAACACTGAAGCTTTCTTT.

CDR3 sequence (DNA): TGTGCCAGCCGTAAAACGGACAGGGGTCAAGAGCAGTACTTC. As protein: CASRKTDRGQEQYF. The chain is built from TRBV28 and TRBJ2-7; TRBD1 matches 9 bases. Germline V gives CDR1 MDHEN, CDR2 SYDVKM. This CDR3 is built from 14 residues. With 8 bases clipped from V and 7 bases from J, the junction kept 12 bases outside the gene matches. Using reference TRBV28 and TRBJ2-7 for the parts outside the CDR3, the full variable domain is DVKVTQSSRYLVKRTGEKVFLECVQDMDHENMFWYRQDPGLGLRLIYFSYDVKMKEKGDIPEGYSVSREKKERFSLILESASTNQTSMYLCASRKTDRGQEQYFGPGTRLTVT.

This clone was counted only a few times. The CDR3 DNA sequence: TGTGCCAGCTCATCGTTAGCGGGGAGCACTGAAGCTTTCTTT. It codes for CASSSLAGSTEAFF. The chain carries TRBV18 and TRBJ1-1; D unresolved. V lost 5 bases and J 4 bases, leaving 14 bases between the germline ends. The germline gives CDR1 KGHSH, CDR2 LQKENI. The CDR3 loop spans 14 amino acids.

V is TRBV6-5 and J is TRBJ1-4, with unresolved D. The CDR3 runs 11 residues. The V and J ends lost 7 bases and 8 bases respectively, with 8 bases between them. Germline CDR1 is MNHEY and CDR2 is SVGAGI. CDR3 in amino acids: CASTNSEKLFF. The CDR3 coding sequence is TGTGCCAGCACCAATTCGGAAAAACTGTTTTTT.

The chain has TRBV7-3 and TRBJ2-2, with unresolved D. The germline CDR1 and CDR2 sequences are SGHTA and FQGTGA. Trimming pared 5 bases from V and 2 bases from J, leaving 9 bases between. The length of the CDR3 is 14 residues. The CDR3 region is CASSRNPNTGELFF. The CDR3 bases are TGTGCCAGCAGCCGAAACCCCAACACCGGGGAGCTGTTTTTT.

This clone was seen a single time. The chain recombines TRBV5-1 with TRBJ2-3, with TRBD1 matching over 7 bases. Trimming at V came to 2 bases and at J to 2 bases, leaving 5 bases not matched to a gene. This CDR3 comprises 15 residues. In germline, CDR1 is SGHRS, CDR2 YFSETQ. CDR3: CASSFGDRTTDTQYF. As DNA, the CDR3 is TGCGCCAGCAGCTTTGGGGACAGAACCACAGATACGCAGTATTTT.

The gene calls are TRBV5-1 and TRBJ1-1, with D possibly matching TRBD1 (5 bases). Germline CDR1 and CDR2: SGHRS and YFSETQ. V lost 0 bases, J lost 1 base, and 10 bases lay in between. The CDR3 totals 15 residues. Written as DNA, the CDR3 is TGCGCCAGCAGCTTGGTTGACAGATCGAACACTGAAGCTTTCTTT. This gives the protein CASSLVDRSNTEAFF.

The genes are TRBV14 and TRBJ2-1; the D is unclear. Germline lookup yields CDR1 SGHDN and CDR2 FVKESK. Trimming removed 1 base from V and 8 bases from J, with 24 bases in between. This CDR3 is built from 18 residues. The CDR3 region is CASSQVTLLDWRKDEQFF. The CDR3, as DNA: TGTGCCAGCAGCCAAGTCACCCTCCTCGATTGGCGGAAGGATGAGCAGTTCTTC.

This clone was seen a handful of times. The chain uses TRBV18 and TRBJ1-2; D gene ambiguous. This CDR3 has 15 amino acids. The V and J ends lost 2 bases and 4 bases respectively, with 14 bases between them. Germline lookup yields CDR1 KGHSH and CDR2 LQKENI. The CDR3: CASSPVQSQTYGYTF. CDR3 nucleotide sequence: TGTGCCAGCTCACCAGTCCAGTCCCAAACCTATGGCTACACCTTC.

The V gene is TRBV6-5, the J gene TRBJ1-1; unclear D gene. This CDR3 spans 13 amino acids. Germline loops: CDR1 MNHEY, CDR2 SVGAGI. Trimming removed 7 bases at V and 1 base at J, with 10 bases between. DNA of the CDR3: TGTGCCAGCATAGAAGTAGGGAACACTGAAGCTTTCTTT. Translation gives CASIEVGNTEAFF.

The V and J genes are TRBV18 and TRBJ1-2; D ambiguous. Trimming stripped 0 bases from V and 8 bases from J, with 13 bases between. This CDR3 has 14 residues. The V gene's germline CDR1 is KGHSH and CDR2 LQKENI. The CDR3 DNA follows: TGTGCCAGCTCACCACCACAAGACCGAGGCGGCTACACCTTC. Translated: CASSPPQDRGGYTF.

V is TRBV7-2 and J is TRBJ1-1; no definite D call. Trimming shortened V by 5 bases and J by 0 bases, and 7 bases separated the two germline ends. The CDR3 runs to 13 residues. CDR1 is SGHTA and CDR2 is FQGNSA in the germline V gene. The CDR3 sequence: CASSTYLNTEAFF. The CDR3 DNA reads TGTGCCAGCAGCACCTACTTGAACACTGAAGCTTTCTTT.

The J gene is TRBJ2-2, the V gene TRBV6-5; TRBD1 agrees at 9 bases. Looked up from germline, CDR1 is MNHEY and CDR2 is SVGAGI. CDR3 size: 14 residues. V gave up 10 bases and J gave up 5 bases; unmatched junction bases: 8. The CDR3 loop is CATETGGMTGELFF. In DNA form, the CDR3 reads TGTGCCACCGAGACAGGGGGAATGACCGGGGAGCTGTTTTTT.

V usage is TRBV28 and J usage is TRBJ2-3; TRBD2 agrees at 9 bases. Losses at the gene ends were 2 bases for V and 6 bases for J; bases not matched to a gene: 9. The length of the CDR3 is 16 residues. Germline V CDR1 and CDR2: MDHEN, SYDVKM. The CDR3 here is CASSLVGRGREDTQYF. DNA for the CDR3: TGTGCCAGCAGTTTAGTTGGTCGCGGGAGGGAGGATACGCAGTATTTT.

J is TRBJ2-3 and V is TRBV19; D possibly corresponds to TRBD2 (6 bases). Trimming cost V 3 bases and J 2 bases, with 12 bases left between them. The CDR3 has 15 amino acids. Germline lookup yields CDR1 LNHDA and CDR2 SQIVND (reference sequence). The DNA for the CDR3 is TGTGCCAGTAGTATCGGGATAGCGGTCACAGATACGCAGTATTTT. Protein sequence: CASSIGIAVTDTQYF.

This chain links TRBV6-5 with TRBJ1-5; 9 bases are shared with TRBD1. With 4 bases clipped from V and 5 bases from J, the junction kept 9 bases outside the gene matches. Germline assignment: CDR1 MNHEY and CDR2 SVGAGI. The CDR3 runs to 16 residues. The CDR3 sequence: CASSSRTGEGHQPQHF. CDR3 nucleotide sequence: TGTGCCAGCAGTTCAAGGACAGGGGAGGGGCATCAGCCCCAGCATTTT.

The chain joins TRBV18 to TRBJ1-1; tentatively, D is TRBD1 (5 bases). This CDR3 has 16 residues. In germline, CDR1 is KGHSH, CDR2 LQKENI. V was pared by 3 bases and J by 0 bases, with 14 bases between. The CDR3 sequence: CASSPPGGGLNTEAFF. CDR3 in DNA: TGTGCCAGCTCACCCCCCGGGGGAGGGTTGAACACTGAAGCTTTCTTT.

The rearrangement uses TRBV19 and TRBJ2-1; 10 bases align to TRBD1. The CDR3 spans 16 residues. CDR1 and CDR2 (germline): LNHDA, SQIVND (reference sequence). V was pared by 5 bases and J by 3 bases, with 7 bases of the junction left unmatched. CDR3 amino acids: CASSPPGTGDYNEQFF. CDR3 nucleotides: TGTGCCAGTAGTCCTCCCGGGACAGGGGACTACAATGAGCAGTTCTTC.

The chain links TRBV5-6 to TRBJ1-3; no reliable D call. CDR3 size: 16 residues. Trimming removed 0 bases at V and 0 bases at J, with 10 bases between. Germline V gene sequence: CDR1 SGHDT, CDR2 YYEEEE. The DNA for the CDR3 is TGTGCCAGCAGCTTGGTGGCCACCAGCTCTGGAAACACCATATATTTT. It translates to CASSLVATSSGNTIYF.